Sequencing of this T cell receptor beta chain was carried out in a study of PD-L1 blockade in urothelial cancer. Study background: At some point between 2013 and 2014 therapy began: atezolizumab 1,200 mg intravenously every 3 weeks. Overall study findings and caveats: It was durable-benefit patients whose tumor-associated blood clones expanded more at 3 weeks. Improved survival was predicted by pretreatment blood TCR clonality below the median.

To note about this clone: What it recognizes is unknown.

Between the trimmed V and J ends, which lost 3 bases and 2 bases, there was a span of 10 bases. Germline loops: CDR1 SEHNR, CDR2 FQNEAQ (reference sequence). The CDR3 has 14 residues. Libraries were prepared by immunoSEQ multiplex PCR; TCRdb keeps only in-frame clonotypes and omits some of them. The profile covers more than 30,000 clones, with roughly 82% appearing a single time and roughly 29% taken by the ten largest. Each patient gave between 1 and 8 samples of peripheral blood mononuclear cells, which were collected pretreatment and during treatment. This clonotype was sampled from a man in his 60s with urothelial cancer. This specimen was PBMCs, taken around atezolizumab (anti-PD-L1) treatment. The chain carries TRBV7-9 and TRBJ2-5; a possible D gene is TRBD1 (6 bases). The CDR3 DNA reads TGTGCCAGCAGCTTCAGGGGTTATCAAGAGACCCAGTACTTC. Translating it yields CASSFRGYQETQYF.